The clone carrying this T cell receptor beta chain was detected ten times or more. Its target is not known. This sample is drawn from a study of human T cells and chemical hapten exposure. Study-level points and caveats: All donors were alopecia patients, so their immunity may differ from that of healthy people. Controls had significantly fewer large CDR3 similarity clusters than were formed by expanded TCRs. After DPC sensitization, TCRs above 1 in 1000 frequency showed no change.

Unique molecular identifiers were linked by the library to individual cDNA molecules. TCRdb re-called the RACE reads through MiXCR, storing one row per CDR3 protein. The sample lists about 380,000 distinct CDR3 sequences, around 4.8% occurring once. V shed 0 bases, J shed 11 bases, and the junction held 7 bases outside the gene matches. Germline-derived CDR1 and CDR2 are SGDLS and YYNGEE. This CDR3 has 14 residues. Time point in this sample: patch test 1, 2 weeks after DPC sensitization. Treatment meaning: therapeutic diphenylcyclopropenone sensitization with weekly scalp DPC. The chain employs TRBV9 and TRBJ1-4; TRBD1 matches 7 bases. Sequenced material: whole blood, taken in connection with sensitization to the hapten diphenylcyclopropenone (DPC). The sequence derives from a woman aged 45-59 years with alopecia areata. Some clones in this sample may be carry-over from other donors' samples. In DNA form, the CDR3 reads TGTGCCAGCAGCGTAGAGGGGGCTCACGGGAAACTGTTTTTT. This translates into CASSVEGAHGKLFF. The full variable domain, with the rest looked up from reference TRBV9 and TRBJ1-4, is DSGVTQTPKHLITATGQRVTLRCSPRSGDLSVYWYQQSLDQGLQFLIQYYNGEERAKGNILERFSAQQFPDLHSELNLSSLELGDSALYFCASSVEGAHGKLFFGSGTQLSVL.